One sample yielded the 6 T cell receptor beta chains listed below, sequenced in a study of T cells after yellow fever vaccination. TCRdb called the 5' RACE reads again in MiXCR, with one record for every CDR3 protein. The sample carries about 580,000 distinct CDR3 sequences, approximately 16% recorded once. The sample consisted of PBMCs, taken around 5 days after the first yellow fever vaccination. The receptors here all came from a man in his late teens or twenties who received the YFV17D yellow fever vaccine.

This clonotype occurred a few times. This chain joins TRBV9 and TRBJ1-2, with 11 bases lining up with TRBD1. The V and J ends lost 4 bases and 7 bases, in that order; junction bases with no gene match: 9. The germline V gene encodes CDR1 SGDLS and CDR2 YYNGEE. The CDR3 length is 15 residues. Here the CDR3 DNA reads TGTGCCAGCAGCTTAGTTGGACAGGGGGCTGCTGGCTACACCTTC. It codes for CASSLVGQGAAGYTF.

The chain recombines TRBV6-1 with TRBJ2-3, with 10 bases fitting TRBD1. Germline CDR1 and CDR2: MNHNS and SASEGT. The CDR3 totals 16 residues. Trimming removed 6 bases from V and 8 bases from J; junction bases left unmatched: 14. This CDR3 reads CASSSDRGPWWSTQYF. In DNA form, the CDR3 reads TGTGCCAGCAGCTCCGACAGGGGGCCATGGTGGAGTACGCAGTATTTT.

The rearrangement joins TRBV5-1 to TRBJ2-3, with D possibly being TRBD2 (5 bases). CDR3 length: 14 amino acids. V lost 4 bases and J lost 2, with 11 bases in between. Germline V gene sequence: CDR1 SGHRS, CDR2 YFSETQ. The CDR3 loop is CASSEDSYTDTQYF. CDR3 nucleotides: TGCGCCAGCAGCGAGGACTCGTACACAGATACGCAGTATTTT. The full variable domain, in which reference TRBV5-1 and TRBJ2-3 provide the parts outside the CDR3, is KAGVTQTPRYLIKTRGQQVTLSCSPISGHRSVSWYQQTPGQGLQFLFEYFSETQRNKGNFPGRFSGRQFSNSRSEMNVSTLELGDSALYLCASSEDSYTDTQYFGPGTRLTVL.

This clonotype was recorded a few times. The gene calls are TRBV19 and TRBJ1-4; possible D gene TRBD1, 6 bases. The V and J ends lost 3 bases and 3 bases respectively, with 8 bases between them. Germline loops: CDR1 LNHDA, CDR2 SQIVND (reference sequence). This CDR3 has 14 amino acids. The CDR3, as DNA: TGTGCCAGTAGTATTCGGGGGCCTAATGAAAAACTGTTTTTT. It codes for CASSIRGPNEKLFF.

This clonotype was seen a handful of times. The chain has TRBV5-1 and TRBJ2-3; TRBD1 might be the D (6 bases). From germline, CDR1 is SGHRS and CDR2 YFSETQ. The CDR3 length is 16 residues. Trimming left V 0 bases short and J 4 bases short, with 15 bases between. CDR3 in amino acids: CASSLVGGFTSDTQYF. CDR3 DNA sequence: TGCGCCAGCAGCTTGGTTGGGGGCTTTACTTCAGATACGCAGTATTTT.

This clonotype was observed a handful of times. The V call is TRBV7-3, the J call TRBJ1-6; D remains ambiguous. CDR3 size: 13 residues. Germline V CDR1 and CDR2: SGHTA, FQGTGA. The germline V and J ends were trimmed by 5 bases and 6 bases, with 8 bases remaining between them. CDR3: CASSQDFNSPLHF. CDR3 sequence (DNA): TGTGCCAGCAGCCAAGACTTTAATTCACCCCTCCACTTT.